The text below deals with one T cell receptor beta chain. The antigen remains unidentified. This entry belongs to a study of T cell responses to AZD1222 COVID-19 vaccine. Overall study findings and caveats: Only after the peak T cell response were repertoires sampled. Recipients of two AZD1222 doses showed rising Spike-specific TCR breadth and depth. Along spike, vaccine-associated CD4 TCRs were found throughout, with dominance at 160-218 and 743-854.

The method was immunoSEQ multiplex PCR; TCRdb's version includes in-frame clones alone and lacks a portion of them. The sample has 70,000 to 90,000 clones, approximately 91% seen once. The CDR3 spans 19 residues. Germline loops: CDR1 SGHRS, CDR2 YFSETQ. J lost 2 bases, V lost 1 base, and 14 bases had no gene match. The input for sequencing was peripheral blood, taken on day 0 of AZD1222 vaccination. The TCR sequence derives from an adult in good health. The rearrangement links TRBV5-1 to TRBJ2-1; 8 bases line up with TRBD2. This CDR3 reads CASSLTGLVPQGTYNEQFF. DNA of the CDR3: TGCGCCAGCAGCTTGACGGGACTAGTACCCCAAGGGACCTACAATGAGCAGTTCTTC.